Given below is one T cell receptor (beta chain) in context. Its antigen remains unknown. Libraries were prepared by immunoSEQ multiplex PCR; TCRdb keeps only in-frame clonotypes and omits some of them. The sample carries 96,000 or so clones, roughly 91% recorded once. Described time point: cycle 4 day 1 (C4D1), after around six weeks of nivolumab. Relapse was seen in all patients after autologous stem cell transplantation, and brentuximab vedotin exposure was variable. The CDR3 is made up of 13 amino acids. The V segment lost 6 bases and the J segment 4 bases; nucleotides outside the gene matches: 5. The germline CDR1 and CDR2 sequences are MNHEY and SVGAGI. This sample was included in a study of PD-1 blockade in classical Hodgkin lymphoma. Study-level background: The nivolumab dose that patients received was 3 mg/kg, given intravenously every 2 weeks.

Overall study results and limits: Compared with healthy donors, newly diagnosed patients reportedly showed lower baseline TCR diversity.

Source: peripheral blood mononuclear cells (PBMCs), taken before the fourth cycle of nivolumab. This receptor was identified in a human donor with classical Hodgkin lymphoma. The J gene is TRBJ1-2, the V gene TRBV6-5; 7 bases map to TRBD1. This chain's CDR3 is CASSLDRVYGYTF. The DNA for the CDR3 is TGTGCCAGCAGCCTCGACAGGGTCTATGGCTACACCTTC.